The 27 T cell receptor beta chains reported below all come from one sample, sequenced in a study of blood T cell repertoires in COVID-19. Produced via immunoSEQ multiplex PCR; TCRdb's table is partial and in-frame only. This sample has approximately 240,000 clones; 85% to 95% occur once, and the top ten carry less than 2.5%. Input material: PBMCs or T cells enriched from blood (not recorded which). All receptors derive from a woman between 18 and 30 years old who had recovered from COVID-19.

This chain uses TRBV10-3 with TRBJ1-1; the D gene is possibly TRBD1 (6 bases). V lost 4 bases and J 5 bases, leaving 17 bases between the germline ends. The CDR3 runs to 15 residues. Germline V gene lookup returns CDR1 ENHRY and CDR2 SYGVKD. Here the CDR3 reads CAISGLAGVWTEAFF. CDR3 DNA sequence: TGTGCCATCAGTGGGTTGGCAGGGGTATGGACTGAAGCTTTCTTT.

This clone was seen a single time. The rearrangement joins TRBV6-2 or TRBV6-3 to TRBJ1-2, with D possibly TRBD1 on 6 matching bases. Between the trimmed V and J ends, which lost 5 bases and 0 bases, there was a span of 16 bases. There are 16 residues in the CDR3. CDR1 and CDR2 (germline): MNHEY, SVGEGT. CDR3 sequence reads: CASSLPGHQANYGYTF. CDR3 in DNA: TGTGCCAGCAGTCTACCGGGACACCAAGCTAACTATGGCTACACCTTC.

The chain combines TRBV28 with TRBJ2-7; possible D gene TRBD1, 5 bases. The CDR3 length is 12 residues. V was shortened by 3 bases and J by 3 bases, with 6 bases between the two germline ends. Germline assignment: CDR1 MDHEN and CDR2 SYDVKM. The CDR3 sequence: CASSLTVYEQYF. CDR3 DNA sequence: TGTGCCAGCAGTTTGACAGTCTACGAGCAGTACTTC.

In DNA form, the CDR3 reads TGCGCCAGCAGCCAAGGGACACTGCAAGTGAACACTGAAGCTTTCTTT. Translating it yields CASSQGTLQVNTEAFF. This sequence joins TRBV5-1 and TRBJ1-1; tentative D call: TRBD1 (6 bases). This CDR3 spans 16 amino acids. Germline-derived CDR1 and CDR2 are SGHRS and YFSETQ. Trimming took 4 bases from V and 0 from J, leaving 16 bases between them.

In DNA form, the CDR3 reads TGTGCCAGCAGCCGGGGTGGATCCTACGAGCAGTACTTC. It is translated as CASSRGGSYEQYF. The V and J genes are TRBV12-3 or TRBV12-4 and TRBJ2-7, with D perhaps matching TRBD2 (5 bases). V gave up 6 bases and J gave up 1 base, with 10 bases separating them. There are 13 residues in the CDR3.

The CDR3 DNA follows: TGTGCCAGCAGTGACCCCCGGTCAGGGAGAAACACCATATATTTT. Protein: CASSDPRSGRNTIYF. The V and J genes are TRBV6-1 and TRBJ1-3, with D maybe TRBD1 (5 bases). The length of the CDR3 is 15 residues. Germline V gene sequence: CDR1 MNHNS, CDR2 SASEGT. Trimming took 3 bases from V and 5 from J, leaving 14 bases between them.

This chain connects TRBV5-1 to TRBJ2-1, with 8 bases fitting TRBD1. The germline V gene encodes CDR1 SGHRS and CDR2 YFSETQ. The length of the CDR3 is 14 residues. V was pared by 4 bases and J by 7 bases, with 7 bases of the junction left unmatched. This chain's CDR3 is CASSPDRGQNEQFF. The CDR3 DNA follows: TGCGCCAGCAGCCCCGACAGGGGCCAGAATGAGCAGTTCTTC.

This chain uses TRBV12-5 with TRBJ1-1, with a tentative D call TRBD1 (6 bases). The CDR3 runs 14 residues. Germline CDR1 reads LGHNT; CDR2 reads FRNRAP. Trimming removed 5 bases at V and 4 bases at J, with 14 bases between. CDR3 sequence (DNA): TGTGCTAGTGGTAACCACAGGGATACCACTGAAGCTTTCTTT. As protein: CASGNHRDTTEAFF.

This chain connects TRBV11-3 to TRBJ1-1; tentative D call: TRBD1 (6 bases). CDR3 size: 13 residues. V was pared by 10 bases and J by 1 base, with 13 bases between. CDR1 is SGHNT and CDR2 is YENEEA in the germline V gene. CDR3 in DNA: TGTGCCACCAGGAGGACAGCGAACACTGAAGCTTTCTTT. Its protein product is CATRRTANTEAFF.

This chain connects TRBV5-4 to TRBJ2-7, with 8 positions matching TRBD1. CDR1 and CDR2 (germline): SGHNT, YYREEE (reference sequence). The CDR3 runs 13 residues. V shed 5 bases and J 5 bases; nucleotides not matched to a gene: 6. CDR3 nucleotide sequence: TGTGCCAGCAGGCCGGAGACAGGGGACGAGCAGTACTTC. Residues: CASRPETGDEQYF. Full variable domain (outside the CDR3, taken from reference TRBV5-4 and TRBJ2-7): ETGVTQSPTHLIKTRGQQVTLRCSSQSGHNTVSWYQQALGQGPQFIFQYYREEENGRGNFPPRFSGLQFPNYSSELNVNALELDDSALYLCASRPETGDEQYFGPGTRLTVT.

The chain carries TRBV18 and TRBJ1-5; D call uncertain. The CDR3 has 15 residues. Trimming cost V 2 bases and J 4 bases, with 12 bases left between them. CDR1 and CDR2 from the germline V gene are KGHSH and LQKENI. CDR3 nucleotide sequence: TGTGCCAGCTCACCAGCAGGCAGTGTAAATCAGCCCCAGCATTTT. Translating it yields CASSPAGSVNQPQHF.

The chain combines TRBV3-1 (or the pseudogene TRBV3-2) with TRBJ2-3; weak D call: TRBD2 (5 bases). The CDR3 runs 15 residues. The germline gives CDR1 LGHDT, CDR2 YNNKEL (reference sequence). Trimming shortened V by 4 bases and J by 4 bases, and 15 bases separated the two germline ends. CDR3 nucleotides: TGTGCCAGCAGCCTTAGGAGCGGAAGGCCAGATACGCAGTATTTT. As protein: CASSLRSGRPDTQYF.

This clone was recorded only once. V usage is TRBV29-1 and J usage is TRBJ1-5; D remains ambiguous. Deletions cut 4 bases from V and 2 bases from J, with 6 bases between. Germline lookup yields CDR1 SQVTM and CDR2 ANQGSEA. This CDR3 is 12 amino acids long. The CDR3 here is CSVGQGNQPQHF. The CDR3 coding sequence is TGCAGCGTTGGCCAGGGCAATCAGCCCCAGCATTTT.

The chain recombines TRBV7-3 with TRBJ2-5; tentatively, D is TRBD2 (6 bases). The CDR3 covers 14 residues. Germline V gene sequence: CDR1 SGHTA, CDR2 FQGTGA. The V gene lost 5 bases and the J gene lost 2 bases, with 12 bases spanning the gap. The DNA for the CDR3 is TGTGCCAGCAGCCCGGGGAGGCTACAAGAGACCCAGTACTTC. It encodes CASSPGRLQETQYF. The whole variable domain, filled in from reference TRBV7-3 and TRBJ2-5, reads GAGVSQTPSNKVTEKGKYVELRCDPISGHTALYWYRQSLGQGPEFLIYFQGTGAADDSGLPNDRFFAVRPEGSVSTLKIQRTERGDSAVYLCASSPGRLQETQYFGPGTRLLVL.

The genes are TRBV11-2 and TRBJ2-1; 7 bases line up with TRBD1. The CDR3 is made up of 14 amino acids. J lost 6 bases, V lost 1 base, and 3 bases had no gene match. Germline V gene data show CDR1 as SGHAT and CDR2 as FQNNGV. As DNA, the CDR3 is TGTGCCAGCAGCTTAGTATGGGACAGCAATGAGCAGTTCTTC. Amino acid sequence: CASSLVWDSNEQFF.

J is TRBJ1-5 and V is TRBV24-1, with 9 bases aligning to TRBD1. The CDR3 totals 12 residues. Germline CDR1 and CDR2: KGHDR and SFDVKD. V was clipped by 10 bases and J by 4 bases; unmatched bases: 1. CDR3 region: CATQGANQPQHF. The CDR3 DNA reads TGTGCCACACAGGGGGCGAATCAGCCCCAGCATTTT.

This chain links TRBV13 with TRBJ1-1; maybe TRBD1 (6 bases). From germline, CDR1 is PRHDT and CDR2 FYEKMQ (reference sequence). The CDR3 has 14 amino acids. Trimming took 5 bases from V and 6 from J, leaving 16 bases between them. The CDR3 loop reads CASSLRGIVPEAFF. The CDR3 coding sequence is TGTGCCAGCAGCCTCAGGGGCATCGTCCCTGAAGCTTTCTTT.

The chain recombines TRBV4-2 with TRBJ1-2; D unresolved. This CDR3 spans 14 amino acids. Trimming left V 1 base short and J 10 bases short, with 16 bases between. Germline lookup yields CDR1 LGHNA and CDR2 YNFKEQ. The CDR3 sequence: CASSQGDGGRAYTF. The DNA for the CDR3 is TGTGCCAGCAGCCAAGGCGACGGAGGACGGGCCTACACCTTC.

This sequence joins TRBV11-3 and TRBJ2-3; the D gene is possibly TRBD1 (6 bases). The ends were cut back, 5 bases at V and 3 bases at J, with 9 bases in the middle. The CDR3 contains 13 residues. Per the germline V gene, CDR1 is SGHNT and CDR2 is YENEEA. CDR3 in amino acids: CASSLGQTDTQYF. In DNA, the CDR3 is TGTGCCAGCAGCCTCGGACAGACAGATACGCAGTATTTT.

Only a few counts were recorded for this clone. The chain recombines TRBV27 with TRBJ2-7, with a tentative D call TRBD1 (5 bases). This CDR3 has 15 residues. Trimming took off 2 bases at V and 2 bases at J, with 13 bases between the two ends. CDR1 MNHEY and CDR2 SMNVEV come from the germline V gene (reference sequence). CDR3 bases: TGTGCCAGCAGTTTAACAGGTACCCTAGCCTACGAGCAGTACTTC. It is translated as CASSLTGTLAYEQYF.

The chain carries TRBV11-3 and TRBJ2-7, with 10 bases lining up with TRBD2. The CDR3 spans 16 residues. The trim removed 1 base at V and 1 base at J, leaving 4 bases unmatched. Germline V gives CDR1 SGHNT, CDR2 YENEEA. The CDR3 DNA sequence: TGTGCCAGCAGCTTAGGGACTAGCGGACCTTCCTACGAGCAGTACTTC. Its protein is CASSLGTSGPSYEQYF. Combining the CDR3 with reference TRBV11-3 and TRBJ2-7 gives the whole variable domain EAGVVQSPRYKIIEKKQPVAFWCNPISGHNTLYWYLQNLGQGPELLIRYENEEAVDDSQLPKDRFSAERLKGVDSTLKIQPAELGDSAVYLCASSLGTSGPSYEQYFGPGTRLTVT.

The V gene is TRBV5-1, the J gene TRBJ1-5; 7 nucleotides line up with TRBD1. CDR1 and CDR2 (germline): SGHRS, YFSETQ. V gave up 4 bases and J gave up 3 bases; unmatched junction bases: 10. The CDR3 runs to 16 residues. The CDR3 region is CASSPTGAYNNQPQHF. The CDR3 DNA follows: TGCGCCAGCAGCCCTACAGGGGCTTACAACAATCAGCCCCAGCATTTT.

J is TRBJ1-2 and V is TRBV4-2, with D possibly matching TRBD1 (5 bases). The CDR3 contains 16 residues. Between the trimmed V and J ends, which lost 1 base and 0 bases, there was a span of 12 bases. The germline CDR1 and CDR2 sequences are LGHNA and YNFKEQ. The CDR3, as DNA: TGTGCCAGCAGCCAAGGGTTCACAGGCTCTAACTATGGCTACACCTTC. Protein sequence: CASSQGFTGSNYGYTF.

The CDR3 DNA reads as TGTGCCTGGAGTGTACGAGGACAGCCCCAGCATTTT. Its translation: CAWSVRGQPQHF. This rearrangement joins TRBV30 to TRBJ1-5; no reliable D call. Germline values: CDR1 GTSNPN, CDR2 SVGIG (reference sequence). Trimming shortened V by 0 bases and J by 7 bases, and 7 bases separated the two germline ends. CDR3 size: 12 residues. Using reference TRBV30 and TRBJ1-5 for the parts outside the CDR3, the full variable domain is SQTIHQWPATLVQPVGSPLSLECTVEGTSNPNLYWYRQAAGRGLQLLFYSVGIGQISSEVPQNLSASRPQDRQFILSSKKLLLSDSGFYLCAWSVRGQPQHFGDGTRLSIL.

This chain connects TRBV6-1 to TRBJ1-5; D not resolved. CDR3 length equals 15 residues. The ends were cut back, 2 bases at V and 6 bases at J, with 14 bases in the middle. The germline V gene has CDR1 MNHNS and CDR2 SASEGT. CDR3 loop: CASSEFWLGGQPQHF. The DNA for the CDR3 is TGTGCCAGCAGTGAATTTTGGCTGGGAGGTCAGCCCCAGCATTTT.

This chain joins TRBV19 and TRBJ2-3, with a tentative D call TRBD2 (6 bases). CDR1 LNHDA and CDR2 SQIVND come from the germline V gene (reference sequence). The V end was cut by 5 bases, the J end by 5 bases, with 11 bases between. This CDR3 contains 13 residues. The CDR3 region has the DNA TGTGCCAGTAGTCTCCGGACTAAAGATACGCAGTATTTT. This gives the protein CASSLRTKDTQYF.

The chain has TRBV7-9 and TRBJ1-1, with 10 bases fitting TRBD1. Trimming cost V 2 bases and J 9 bases; bases outside gene matches: 9. This CDR3 spans 15 amino acids. CDR1 is SEHNR and CDR2 is FQNEAQ in the germline V gene (reference sequence). CDR3 region: CASSLTGTGEEKAFF. CDR3 sequence (DNA): TGTGCCAGCAGCTTAACGGGGACAGGGGAGGAGAAAGCTTTCTTT.